This T cell receptor beta chain was recorded in a study of CD8+ T cells in alopecia areata. Study findings and constraints: Lesional scalp exceeded normal scalp in clonality, especially in alopecia totalis/universalis. Amid tofacitinib therapy, many expanded lesional clones stayed present in scalp and blood.

Treatment: oral pan-JAK inhibitor, 5-10 mg twice daily. V dropped 3 bases and J dropped 6; count of bases not matched to a gene: 10. Per the germline V gene, CDR1 is SGHTA and CDR2 is FQGNSA. The CDR3 has 15 amino acids. Points on this clone: Its antigen remains unknown.

cDNA serving as the sequencing template came from extracted, reverse transcribed RNA. Assay used: immunoSEQ multiplex PCR; TCRdb lists only in-frame clones, some missing. The profile shows 160,000 or so clones, about 61% of them singletons. V is TRBV7-2 and J is TRBJ1-1, with 7 bases fitting TRBD1. The clonotype originates from a human donor with alopecia areata. Sequenced material: CD4+ T cells sorted from blood, taken at approximately week 60, from a patient treated with tofacitinib. CDR3 region: CASSLTRGTGAEAFF. Here the CDR3 DNA reads TGTGCCAGCAGCTTGACCAGGGGGACTGGCGCTGAAGCTTTCTTT.